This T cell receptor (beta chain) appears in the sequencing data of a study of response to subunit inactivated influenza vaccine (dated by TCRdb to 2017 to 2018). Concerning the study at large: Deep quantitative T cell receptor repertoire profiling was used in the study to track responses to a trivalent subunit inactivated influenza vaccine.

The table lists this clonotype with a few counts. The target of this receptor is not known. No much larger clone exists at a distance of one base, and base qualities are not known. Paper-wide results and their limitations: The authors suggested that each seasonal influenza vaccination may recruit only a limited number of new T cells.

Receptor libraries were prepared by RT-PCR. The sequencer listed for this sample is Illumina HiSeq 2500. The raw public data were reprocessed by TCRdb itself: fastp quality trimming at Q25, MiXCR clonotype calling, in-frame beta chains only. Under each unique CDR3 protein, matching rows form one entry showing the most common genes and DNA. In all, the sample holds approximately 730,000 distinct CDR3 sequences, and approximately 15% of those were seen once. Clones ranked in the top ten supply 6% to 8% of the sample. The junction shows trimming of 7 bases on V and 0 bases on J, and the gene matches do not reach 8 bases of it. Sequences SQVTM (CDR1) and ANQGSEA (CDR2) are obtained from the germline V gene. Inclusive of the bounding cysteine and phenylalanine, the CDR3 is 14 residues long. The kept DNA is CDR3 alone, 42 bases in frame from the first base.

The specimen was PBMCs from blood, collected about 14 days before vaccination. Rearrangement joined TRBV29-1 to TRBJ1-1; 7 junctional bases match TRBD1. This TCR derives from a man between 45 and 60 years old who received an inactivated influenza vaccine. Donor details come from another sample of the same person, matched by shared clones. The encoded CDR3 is CSETGIPLNTEAFF. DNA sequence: TGCAGCGAGACAGGGATCCCCTTGAACACTGAAGCTTTCTTT.